The 27 T cell receptor beta chains given below trace back to one sample, sequenced in a study of cytomegalovirus exposure and HLA in healthy donors. Generated by immunoSEQ multiplex PCR, the TCRdb table keeps only in-frame clones and is missing some. The sample holds about 130,000 clones, around nine tenths seen once. The source material was PBMCs. The receptors stem from a woman aged 18 to 35 in good health and CMV-seronegative.

This chain joins TRBV6-6 and TRBJ2-5; D is unresolved. The CDR3 contains 14 residues. CDR1 is MNHNY, CDR2 SVGAGI, per germline (reference sequence). V lost 6 bases and J 2 bases, leaving 13 bases between the germline ends. For the CDR3, the DNA is TGTGCCAGCAGATACCGGGTCAGACAAGAGACCCAGTACTTC. Residues: CASRYRVRQETQYF.

V gene TRBV6-5 combines with J gene TRBJ2-3; TRBD1 agrees at 7 bases. The germline gives CDR1 MNHEY, CDR2 SVGAGI. The CDR3 has 13 amino acids. V gave up 8 bases and J gave up 5 bases; unmatched junction bases: 7. CDR3 nucleotide sequence: TGTGCCAGCCGAAAGGGGGCTAGAGATACGCAGTATTTT. Amino acid sequence: CASRKGARDTQYF.

The rearrangement uses TRBV28 and TRBJ2-2; tentative D call: TRBD1 (6 bases). This CDR3 has 18 amino acids. V lost 2 bases to trimming and J lost 0 bases, with 16 bases between them. Per the germline V gene, CDR1 is MDHEN and CDR2 is SYDVKM. CDR3 bases: TGTGCCAGCAGTTTAGGGGGAATGACAGGCTCGAACACCGGGGAGCTGTTTTTT. Its protein product is CASSLGGMTGSNTGELFF. The complete variable domain, with remaining parts taken from reference TRBV28 and TRBJ2-2, reads DVKVTQSSRYLVKRTGEKVFLECVQDMDHENMFWYRQDPGLGLRLIYFSYDVKMKEKGDIPEGYSVSREKKERFSLILESASTNQTSMYLCASSLGGMTGSNTGELFFGEGSRLTVL.

The chain links TRBV18 to TRBJ2-4, with a tentative D call TRBD2 (5 bases). CDR1 and CDR2 from the germline V gene are KGHSH and LQKENI. The V end was cut by 0 bases, the J end by 6 bases, with 12 bases between. The CDR3 is 15 amino acids. The CDR3 sequence: CASSPPEANPNIQYF. CDR3 DNA: TGTGCCAGCTCACCACCGGAGGCGAACCCAAACATTCAGTACTTC.

The chain combines TRBV7-2 with TRBJ2-5; D might be TRBD2 (6 bases). This CDR3 is built from 16 residues. Germline loops: CDR1 SGHTA, CDR2 FQGNSA. Trimming removed 2 bases at V and 4 bases at J, with 17 bases between. DNA for the CDR3: TGTGCCAGCAGCTTATATCCCCCGGAGGGCCGAGAGACCCAGTACTTC. Translation gives CASSLYPPEGRETQYF.

J is TRBJ2-7 and V is TRBV11-3, with TRBD1 matching 7 bases. J gave up 2 bases and V 5 bases, and 12 bases lay outside the gene matches. Germline CDR1 reads SGHNT; CDR2 reads YENEEA. This CDR3 contains 16 residues. The CDR3 loop reads CASSLRGTARTYEQYF. In DNA, the CDR3 is TGTGCCAGCAGCCTAAGAGGGACAGCGAGGACCTACGAGCAGTACTTC.

The chain carries TRBV6-4 and TRBJ2-1; D is unclear. CDR1 is MRHNA, CDR2 SNTAGT, per germline. V shed 3 bases and J shed 5 bases, with 14 bases lying between them. The CDR3 loop spans 15 amino acids. CDR3 sequence (DNA): TGTGCCAGCAGTGAATCGAGCGCCGCCAACAATGAGCAGTTCTTC. Encoded protein: CASSESSAANNEQFF.

The V and J genes are TRBV28 and TRBJ1-1, with 10 bases identical to TRBD1. Trimming took 4 bases from V and 5 from J; bases not matched to a gene: 7. Germline CDR1 reads MDHEN; CDR2 reads SYDVKM. There are 15 residues in the CDR3. For the CDR3, the DNA is TGTGCCAGCAGTTCTCCGGGACAGGGGTGGACTGAAGCTTTCTTT. Translated: CASSSPGQGWTEAFF.

This sequence joins TRBV6-5 and TRBJ1-5; D is unresolved. Germline CDR1 and CDR2: MNHEY and SVGAGI. V was clipped by 6 bases and J by 4 bases, with 4 bases between them. This CDR3 contains 11 residues. The CDR3 nucleotides read TGTGCCAGCAGCCAAAATCAGCCCCAGCATTTT. It translates to CASSQNQPQHF.

The CDR3 here is CASSRSGASYNEQFF. Here the CDR3 DNA reads TGTGCCAGCAGCCGGAGCGGAGCCTCCTACAATGAGCAGTTCTTC. The chain recombines TRBV5-5 with TRBJ2-1; possibly TRBD2 for D (5 bases). This CDR3 comprises 15 residues. Looked up from germline, CDR1 is SGHKS and CDR2 is YYEKEE (reference sequence). Trimming removed 4 bases at V and 0 bases at J, with 11 bases between.

V and J are TRBV11-2 and TRBJ2-7; 12 bases are a match to TRBD1. The CDR3 sequence is 14 residues long. Per the germline V gene, CDR1 is SGHAT and CDR2 is FQNNGV. The J segment lost 5 bases and the V segment lost 5 bases, leaving 4 bases of the junction unmatched. CDR3 amino acids: CASSRGTGGDEQYF. For the CDR3, the DNA is TGTGCCAGCAGCCGCGGGACAGGGGGCGACGAGCAGTACTTC.

The chain recombines TRBV6-1 with TRBJ1-1, with D unclear. Germline V gene lookup returns CDR1 MNHNS and CDR2 SASEGT. The CDR3 runs 13 residues. V gave up 5 bases and J gave up 3 bases, with 10 bases separating them. CDR3: CASSYGPDTEAFF. In DNA form, the CDR3 reads TGTGCCAGCAGTTATGGGCCCGACACTGAAGCTTTCTTT.

J is TRBJ1-1 and V is TRBV7-8; a possible D gene is TRBD1 (6 bases). This CDR3 is built from 16 residues. Per the germline V gene, CDR1 is SGHVS and CDR2 is FQNEAQ. The V end was cut by 5 bases, the J end by 5 bases, with 21 bases between. CDR3: CASSRLEGGAVTEAFF. The CDR3 DNA reads TGTGCCAGCAGCCGTCTTGAGGGGGGGGCGGTGACTGAAGCTTTCTTT.

The rearrangement uses TRBV9 and TRBJ2-3; D is perhaps TRBD2 (5 bases). Trimming left V 0 bases short and J 4 bases short, with 12 bases between. CDR1 is SGDLS, CDR2 YYNGEE, per germline. This CDR3 contains 15 residues. CDR3 coding DNA: TGTGCCAGCAGCGTAGGGTGGGAGTGGGCAGATACGCAGTATTTT. This gives the protein CASSVGWEWADTQYF.

V and J are TRBV15 and TRBJ2-1, with 7 bases lining up with TRBD2. The germline gives CDR1 LNHNV, CDR2 YYDKDF (reference sequence). The CDR3 spans 13 residues. J was trimmed by 7 bases and V by 5 bases; bases with no gene match: 5. This CDR3 is CATSPSGNNEQFF. The CDR3 region has the DNA TGTGCCACCAGCCCAAGCGGGAATAATGAGCAGTTCTTC.

The chain employs TRBV27 and TRBJ2-1; perhaps TRBD2 as D (5 bases). The germline V and J ends were trimmed by 3 bases and 9 bases, with 9 bases remaining between them. CDR1 MNHEY and CDR2 SMNVEV come from the germline V gene (reference sequence). The CDR3 spans 12 residues. The CDR3 DNA follows: TGTGCCAGCAGTTTTTTAGGAGGTGAGCAGTTCTTC. It is translated as CASSFLGGEQFF.

CDR3 residues: CASSDQGAGYTF. The CDR3 nucleotides are TGTGCCAGCAGTGATCAGGGGGCTGGCTACACCTTC. This chain uses TRBV6-1 with TRBJ1-2; 8 bases align to TRBD1. CDR1 and CDR2 (germline): MNHNS, SASEGT. V shed 3 bases and J 7 bases; nucleotides not matched to a gene: 1. The CDR3 is 12 residues long.

This sequence joins TRBV29-1 and TRBJ2-1; 10 nucleotides agree with TRBD2. CDR1 SQVTM and CDR2 ANQGSEA come from the germline V gene. This CDR3 is 15 amino acids long. V trimming: 2 bases; J trimming: 4 bases; junction bases outside the gene matches: 5. The CDR3 bases are TGCAGCGTTGAAACGGGGACTAGCGTGTACAATGAGCAGTTCTTC. The encoded protein is CSVETGTSVYNEQFF.

The chain employs TRBV19 and TRBJ2-7; 10 nucleotides match TRBD2. Germline CDR1 and CDR2: LNHDA and SQIVND (reference sequence). Trimming cost V 5 bases and J 4 bases; bases outside gene matches: 8. This CDR3 has 15 residues. The CDR3 sequence: CASSDLAGGGYEQYF. The CDR3, as DNA: TGTGCCAGTAGTGACTTAGCGGGAGGAGGATACGAGCAGTACTTC.

This clone has only one observation. The V call is TRBV19, the J call TRBJ1-1; TRBD1 might be the D (5 bases). The CDR3 runs 17 residues. Germline V lookup: CDR1 LNHDA, CDR2 SQIVND (reference sequence). Trimming removed 7 bases from V and 0 bases from J, with 21 bases in between. CDR3 sequence (DNA): TGTGCCAGTACCCTGGCTCGCGCAGGGCACATGAACACTGAAGCTTTCTTT. This translates into CASTLARAGHMNTEAFF.

The CDR3 bases are TGTGCCAGCAGCTTGACCGGGACTACATACAATGAGCAGTTCTTC. Amino acid sequence: CASSLTGTTYNEQFF. This chain connects TRBV7-2 to TRBJ2-1; 7 nucleotides agree with TRBD2. The CDR3 runs 15 residues. Germline V lookup: CDR1 SGHTA, CDR2 FQGNSA. J was trimmed by 4 bases and V by 3 bases; bases with no gene match: 6.

The gene calls are TRBV6-4 and TRBJ2-2; 7 nucleotides line up with TRBD1. The CDR3 has 15 residues. Trimming removed 6 bases from V and 4 bases from J; junction bases left unmatched: 8. Germline CDR1 MRHNA, CDR2 SNTAGT. In DNA form, the CDR3 reads TGTGCCAGCAGCCCGGGACAGCATTTCACCGGGGAGCTGTTTTTT. The encoded protein is CASSPGQHFTGELFF.

This clone was seen a single time. The chain joins TRBV5-1 to TRBJ1-4; no reliable D call. V was cut by 4 bases and J by 8 bases, with 12 bases left in between. The CDR3 is 13 amino acids. CDR1 and CDR2 (germline): SGHRS, YFSETQ. CDR3 sequence (DNA): TGCGCCAGCAGCGGCGCACGCGGCGAAAAACTGTTTTTT. Its protein product is CASSGARGEKLFF.

The genes are TRBV6-1 and TRBJ2-4; D call uncertain. Germline V gene lookup returns CDR1 MNHNS and CDR2 SASEGT. V shed 3 bases and J shed 0 bases, with 12 bases lying between them. The CDR3 is 16 residues long. The CDR3 is CASSDLRSVAKNIQYF. The CDR3, as DNA: TGTGCCAGCAGTGATCTTCGTTCGGTAGCCAAAAACATTCAGTACTTC.

V gene TRBV7-6 combines with J gene TRBJ2-2; the match to TRBD1 covers 7 bases. The V gene end was trimmed by 4 bases and the J gene end by 1 base; junction bases not matched to a gene: 3. Germline CDR1 SGHVS, CDR2 FNYEAQ. The CDR3 loop spans 15 amino acids. The CDR3 loop is CASSSRTGNTGELFF. CDR3 DNA sequence: TGTGCCAGCAGCTCAAGGACAGGGAACACCGGGGAGCTGTTTTTT.

This rearrangement joins TRBV19 to TRBJ1-4; 8 nucleotides match TRBD1. Germline loops: CDR1 LNHDA, CDR2 SQIVND (reference sequence). The CDR3 contains 17 residues. The J segment lost 11 bases and the V segment lost 10 bases, leaving 24 bases of the junction unmatched. The CDR3 nucleotides are TGTGCCACCACGAGGGGGCTGGCAGGGGGCGGTCATGGGAAACTGTTTTTT. It translates to CATTRGLAGGGHGKLFF.

V is TRBV9 and J is TRBJ1-2; D not certain. CDR3 size: 14 residues. The germline V and J ends were trimmed by 1 base and 3 bases, with 10 bases remaining between them. Germline V gives CDR1 SGDLS, CDR2 YYNGEE. The CDR3 loop reads CASSVREGDYGYTF. The DNA for the CDR3 is TGTGCCAGCAGCGTAAGGGAGGGAGACTATGGCTACACCTTC.